This T cell receptor beta chain was profiled in a study of shared clonotypes between healthy human individuals. This clone has a single count. No antigen is known for it. At deep level, the assay was performed. In the sorted-subset replicate PCRs, 150 to 200 ng DNA, tens of thousands of T cell genomes, was used. Measured with immunoSEQ multiplex PCR; TCRdb has only the in-frame clones, and not every one. This sample has 1.4 million to 1.5 million clones, with roughly 95% found just once. Study-wide results and caveats: Among donors, the sharing of clonotypes was expected to be influenced by sequencing depth. Few donors restricted represented genetic and exposure-history diversity.

Trimming left V 5 bases short and J 4 bases short, with 18 bases between. CDR3 length: 16 amino acids. Germline V gene data show CDR1 as SGHRS and CDR2 as YFSETQ. The sample consisted of naive CD4+ T cells sorted from blood. Subset noted: CD45RA+ positively selected. The chain joins TRBV5-1 to TRBJ1-4; D possibly corresponds to TRBD1 (5 bases). This TCR came from a man aged 25-45 years in good health. CDR3 protein: CASSLSNVGLNEKLFF. CDR3 nucleotides: TGCGCCAGCAGTCTTAGCAATGTGGGGCTTAATGAAAAACTGTTTTTT.